This T cell receptor (beta chain) was captured by sequencing in a study of blood T cell repertoires in COVID-19. For the study at large: COVID-19 samples collected from the United States, Italy and Spain covered acute and convalescent phases. T cells, B-cell-depleted T cells, or PBMCs supplied cDNA or gDNA.

Original handling: For nucleated cells, counts were estimated from reference gene primer amplification. Method: immunoSEQ multiplex PCR; TCRdb's copy keeps in-frame clones and lacks some. The D gene and trimming were derived from the DNA, and the V and J assignments and clone size from that table. The sample lists roughly 190,000 clones, around 83% occurring once. This CDR3 contains 16 residues. From germline, CDR1 is SGDLS and CDR2 YYNGEE. V was cut by 3 bases and J by 0 bases, with 10 bases left in between. The V and J genes are TRBV9 and TRBJ2-6; D is unresolved. This receptor was obtained from a woman aged 35 to 49 with acute or convalescent COVID-19. The sequencing sample was made of peripheral blood. CDR3 region: CASSEAVGSGANVLTF. CDR3 DNA: TGTGCCAGCAGCGAGGCGGTGGGCTCTGGGGCCAACGTCCTGACTTTC.